The 31 T cell receptor beta chains presented below share a single source sample, sequenced in a study of cytomegalovirus exposure and HLA in healthy donors. Use of 60 Vbeta and 13 Jbeta primers characterized the PCR. Libraries were prepared by immunoSEQ multiplex PCR; TCRdb keeps only in-frame clonotypes and omits some of them. The sample carries under 200,000 clones, 70% to 85% recorded once. The sample consisted of PBMCs. These receptors were taken from a man aged 40-50 years in good health and CMV-seronegative.

V is TRBV7-2 and J is TRBJ2-7, with D possibly TRBD2 on 6 matching bases. V gave up 8 bases and J gave up 0 bases, with 14 bases separating them. The CDR3 covers 14 residues. In germline, CDR1 is SGHTA, CDR2 FQGNSA. CDR3 DNA sequence: TGTGCCAGCCGGGAGCGGGCGAGCTCCTACGAGCAGTACTTC. Amino acid sequence: CASRERASSYEQYF.

The chain links TRBV28 to TRBJ2-7; 7 bases are shared with TRBD1. V dropped 1 base and J dropped 6; count of bases not matched to a gene: 3. This CDR3 has 13 residues. Germline-derived CDR1 and CDR2 are MDHEN and SYDVKM. The CDR3, as DNA: TGTGCCAGCAGTTTATATAGGGGGCGCGAGCAGTACTTC. Protein product: CASSLYRGREQYF.

The genes are TRBV29-1 and TRBJ2-3; 10 nucleotides align to TRBD1. The CDR3 length is 15 residues. Unmatched junction bases numbered 4, after V lost 2 bases and J lost 2 bases. In germline, CDR1 is SQVTM, CDR2 ANQGSEA. The DNA of the CDR3 is TGCAGCGTTGAACTGGGACAGGGGAACACAGATACGCAGTATTTT. Translated, it gives CSVELGQGNTDTQYF.

V gene TRBV28 combines with J gene TRBJ1-2; TRBD1 agrees at 10 bases. The V segment lost 6 bases and the J segment 6 bases; nucleotides outside the gene matches: 13. The CDR3 extends over 16 amino acids. Germline V gene data show CDR1 as MDHEN and CDR2 as SYDVKM. CDR3 coding DNA: TGTGCCAGCAGCCGAAACCTCGGGACAGGGGCTCATGGCTACACCTTC. It codes for CASSRNLGTGAHGYTF.

The chain recombines TRBV30 with TRBJ1-4, with a possible D match to TRBD1 (5 bases). V was shortened by 3 bases and J by 8 bases, with 16 bases between the two germline ends. The germline gives CDR1 GTSNPN, CDR2 SVGIG (reference sequence). This CDR3 is 14 amino acids long. The CDR3, as DNA: TGTGCCTGGAGCCCCGGGGCCGGGGGGGAAAAACTGTTTTTT. Its protein product is CAWSPGAGGEKLFF.

The V gene is TRBV6-4, the J gene TRBJ1-1; D uncertain. Per the germline V gene, CDR1 is MRHNA and CDR2 is SNTAGT. CDR3 length equals 14 residues. V shed 0 bases and J shed 9 bases, with 14 bases lying between them. CDR3 amino acids: CASSDSWRSFKAFF. The CDR3 bases are TGTGCCAGCAGTGACTCATGGAGGAGCTTTAAAGCTTTCTTT.

The V and J genes are TRBV28 and TRBJ1-5, with D tentatively TRBD1 (6 bases). Germline V gene lookup returns CDR1 MDHEN and CDR2 SYDVKM. This CDR3 region has 18 residues. V lost 8 bases and J lost 8, with 31 bases in between. This chain's CDR3 is CASPPLRVRGRGREPQHF. CDR3 sequence (DNA): TGTGCCAGCCCCCCTCTGAGGGTAAGGGGGAGGGGTAGGGAGCCCCAGCATTTT.

This clone was counted between two and nine times. V and J are TRBV4-3 and TRBJ2-5; a possible D gene is TRBD1 (6 bases). The germline V gene has CDR1 LGHNA and CDR2 YSLEER. CDR3 size: 14 residues. V was cut by 0 bases and J by 3 bases, with 8 bases left in between. The CDR3 loop reads CASSQDTGKETQYF. CDR3 nucleotides: TGCGCCAGCAGCCAAGATACAGGGAAAGAGACCCAGTACTTC.

V usage is TRBV9 and J usage is TRBJ2-1; 12 bases match TRBD2. CDR3 size: 16 residues. The junction had 4 bases not matched to a gene; V was cut back by 2 bases and J by 4 bases. From germline, CDR1 is SGDLS and CDR2 YYNGEE. CDR3 DNA sequence: TGTGCCAGCAGCGTCCGACTAGCGGGAGCATACAATGAGCAGTTCTTC. Its translation is CASSVRLAGAYNEQFF.

The chain couples TRBV7-9 to TRBJ2-3; 9 bases align to TRBD2. The germline V gene has CDR1 SEHNR and CDR2 FQNEAQ (reference sequence). The CDR3 covers 15 residues. V trimming: 4 bases; J trimming: 5 bases; junction bases outside the gene matches: 7. In DNA, the CDR3 is TGTGCCAGCAGCTCCACTAGCGGGCCCATAGATACGCAGTATTTT. Residues: CASSSTSGPIDTQYF.

The J gene is TRBJ2-4, the V gene TRBV4-1; TRBD2 might be the D (6 bases). Trimming removed 4 bases at V and 3 bases at J, with 10 bases between. The CDR3 spans 14 residues. Germline V CDR1 and CDR2: MGHRA, YSYEKL. The CDR3 spells CASSRVGGKNIQYF. The DNA of the CDR3 is TGCGCCAGCAGCCGGGTGGGGGGCAAAAACATTCAGTACTTC.

The chain is built from TRBV27 and TRBJ2-7; 15 nucleotides align to TRBD2. The CDR3 contains 15 residues. CDR1 MNHEY and CDR2 SMNVEV come from the germline V gene (reference sequence). With V trimmed by 6 bases and J by 0 bases, 0 bases remained unmatched. CDR3 nucleotide sequence: TGTGCCAGCAGGGGACTAGCGGGAGGCTCCTACGAGCAGTACTTC. Its protein is CASRGLAGGSYEQYF.

CDR3 protein: CASSLGTGQYEQYF. The CDR3 DNA reads TGTGCCAGCAGCTTAGGGACAGGGCAGTACGAGCAGTACTTC. The rearrangement joins TRBV7-2 to TRBJ2-7, with 8 bases identical to TRBD1. The germline CDR1 and CDR2 sequences are SGHTA and FQGNSA. V gave up 1 base and J gave up 4 bases; unmatched junction bases: 3. CDR3 length equals 14 residues. The full variable domain, in which reference TRBV7-2 and TRBJ2-7 provide the parts outside the CDR3, is GAGVSQSPSNKVTEKGKDVELRCDPISGHTALYWYRQSLGQGLEFLIYFQGNSAPDKSGLPSDRFSAERTGGSVSTLTIQRTQQEDSAVYLCASSLGTGQYEQYFGPGTRLTVT.

The chain recombines TRBV29-1 with TRBJ1-2; D not certain. This CDR3 has 14 residues. V dropped 2 bases and J dropped 4 bases, with 14 bases sitting between them. The germline V gene has CDR1 SQVTM and CDR2 ANQGSEA. The CDR3 region is CSVERLGGSYGYTF. The CDR3 nucleotides read TGCAGCGTTGAAAGGTTAGGAGGTTCCTATGGCTACACCTTC.

This chain connects TRBV6-1 to TRBJ2-7; 9 positions agree with TRBD2. The CDR3 extends over 13 amino acids. J gave up 5 bases and V 7 bases, and 6 bases lay outside the gene matches. Germline CDR1 and CDR2: MNHNS and SASEGT. CDR3 DNA sequence: TGTGCCAGCAAGGCGGGAGGGCCAAACGAGCAGTACTTC. It encodes CASKAGGPNEQYF.

The chain has TRBV15 and TRBJ2-5; D unclear. Germline V CDR1 and CDR2: LNHNV, YYDKDF (reference sequence). The CDR3 has 18 residues. V lost 0 bases and J 5 bases, leaving 22 bases between the germline ends. The CDR3 DNA reads TGTGCCACCAGCAGAGATAGAGACAACTCCCCGATTAGGGAGACCCAGTACTTC. Translated, it gives CATSRDRDNSPIRETQYF. Variable domain in full (rest from reference TRBV15 and TRBJ2-5): DAMVIQNPRYQVTQFGKPVTLSCSQTLNHNVMYWYQQKSSQAPKLLFHYYDKDFNNEADTPDNFQSRRPNTSFCFLDIRSPGLGDTAMYLCATSRDRDNSPIRETQYFGPGTRLLVL.

Of note for this clone: One end of the junction does not line up with germline, which may come from a read error. This rearrangement joins TRBV18 to TRBJ2-4, with 13 bases fitting TRBD2. Germline V gives CDR1 KGHSH, CDR2 LQKENI. This CDR3 spans 14 amino acids. CDR3 loop: CASRLAGGGNSQYF. In nucleotides, the CDR3 is TGTGCCAGCCGACTAGCGGGAGGAGGAAACAGTCAGTACTTC.

This clone was seen a handful of times. The chain joins TRBV6-1 to TRBJ2-1; TRBD2 agrees at 8 bases. Per germline, CDR1 MNHNS and CDR2 SASEGT. The CDR3 sequence is 16 residues long. J was trimmed by 3 bases and V by 3 bases; bases with no gene match: 7. Here the CDR3 DNA reads TGTGCCAGCAGTGATAGGCGGGAGGTATTCTACAATGAGCAGTTCTTC. It is translated as CASSDRREVFYNEQFF.

In the case of this clone: Compared with germline, one end of the junction differs, possibly owing to a read error. The chain links TRBV7-9 to TRBJ2-3, with 7 bases identical to TRBD1. This CDR3 region has 16 residues. CDR1 and CDR2 (germline): SEHNR, FQNEAQ (reference sequence). The CDR3 nucleotides are TGTTCCAGCACCCGAGGGGCAGGGGGTGGAACAGATACGCAGTATTTT. It translates to CSSTRGAGGGTDTQYF.

The rearrangement links TRBV9 to TRBJ1-3; TRBD1 matches at 7 bases. The J segment lost 2 bases and the V segment lost 6 bases, leaving 8 bases of the junction unmatched. The germline V gene has CDR1 SGDLS and CDR2 YYNGEE. CDR3 length: 15 amino acids. In DNA, the CDR3 is TGTGCCAGCACGAAAGGGGACAGACCTGGAAACACCATATATTTT. It encodes CASTKGDRPGNTIYF.

For this clone: Within the sample, other DNA sequences also encode this same CDR3. The chain links TRBV5-6 to TRBJ2-4; tentative D call: TRBD2 (5 bases). V dropped 4 bases and J dropped 1 base, with 9 bases sitting between them. Germline CDR1 SGHDT, CDR2 YYEEEE. There are 14 residues in the CDR3. The CDR3 sequence: CASSPPGAKNIQYF. The DNA of the CDR3 is TGTGCCAGCAGCCCCCCGGGGGCCAAAAACATTCAGTACTTC.

V gene TRBV7-9 combines with J gene TRBJ2-1; 12 positions agree with TRBD2. Germline lookup yields CDR1 SEHNR and CDR2 FQNEAQ (reference sequence). Trimming cost V 6 bases and J 5 bases; bases outside gene matches: 8. The CDR3 is made up of 16 amino acids. The CDR3 DNA reads TGTGCCAGCAGGGAGGGGACTAGCGGGTCCCACAATGAGCAGTTCTTC. Its translation is CASREGTSGSHNEQFF.

The CDR3 loop is CASRYAGTDTEAFF. CDR3 coding DNA: TGTGCCAGTAGGTACGCGGGGACGGACACTGAAGCTTTCTTT. This sequence joins TRBV19 and TRBJ1-1, with D possibly being TRBD1 (5 bases). CDR1 LNHDA and CDR2 SQIVND come from the germline V gene (reference sequence). This CDR3 is built from 14 residues. Trimming pared 6 bases from V and 3 bases from J, leaving 14 bases between.

This chain uses TRBV14 with TRBJ2-1, with 8 bases matching TRBD1. Per germline, CDR1 SGHDN and CDR2 FVKESK. The trim removed 5 bases at V and 8 bases at J, leaving 11 bases unmatched. This CDR3 is built from 15 residues. The CDR3 nucleotides read TGTGCCAGCAGCTCCAGGGACAGGAATCTGTATGAGCAGTTCTTC. It codes for CASSSRDRNLYEQFF.

V and J are TRBV28 and TRBJ2-7; 9 bases align to TRBD1. The ends lost 5 bases at V and 6 bases at J; junction bases unmatched: 11. The CDR3 is made up of 15 amino acids. CDR1 is MDHEN and CDR2 is SYDVKM in the germline V gene. Here the CDR3 DNA reads TGTGCCAGCAGTATTCCGGGACAGGGAATAGCCGAGCAGTACTTC. Amino acids: CASSIPGQGIAEQYF.

V gene TRBV7-6 combines with J gene TRBJ2-7; 10 bases match TRBD2. Germline CDR1 SGHVS, CDR2 FNYEAQ. V dropped 5 bases and J dropped 6; count of bases not matched to a gene: 7. This CDR3 is built from 14 residues. The CDR3 region is CASSLSGRASEQYF. CDR3 sequence (DNA): TGTGCCAGCAGCCTCAGCGGGAGGGCCAGCGAGCAGTACTTC.

The rearrangement uses TRBV19 and TRBJ1-4; tentative D call: TRBD1 (5 bases). CDR3 size: 18 residues. Trimming left V 5 bases short and J 7 bases short, with 26 bases between. The germline gives CDR1 LNHDA, CDR2 SQIVND (reference sequence). CDR3 residues: CASSLRRAVRGGGEKLFF. In DNA, the CDR3 is TGTGCCAGTAGTCTCCGCCGGGCAGTAAGGGGAGGCGGTGAAAAACTGTTTTTT.

This clone was observed once. The chain carries TRBV5-4 and TRBJ2-7; the match to TRBD1 covers 9 bases. V gave up 0 bases and J gave up 6 bases; unmatched junction bases: 4. CDR1 is SGHNT, CDR2 YYREEE, per germline (reference sequence). CDR3 length: 14 amino acids. The CDR3 loop is CASSLEQGAGEQYF. Here the CDR3 DNA reads TGTGCCAGCAGCTTGGAACAGGGGGCAGGCGAGCAGTACTTC.

The chain combines TRBV5-4 with TRBJ1-3; D unclear. The CDR3 extends over 12 amino acids. Deletions cut 4 bases from V and 8 bases from J, with 10 bases between. CDR1 is SGHNT, CDR2 YYREEE, per germline (reference sequence). CDR3 in DNA: TGTGCCAGCAGCGACAAGACCCACACCATATATTTT. It encodes CASSDKTHTIYF.

The chain has TRBV7-9 and TRBJ2-7; no definite D call. V lost 1 base to trimming and J lost 3 bases, with 7 bases between them. Germline V gene data show CDR1 as SEHNR and CDR2 as FQNEAQ (reference sequence). This CDR3 contains 13 residues. CDR3 DNA: TGTGCCAGCAGCTTAGAACTAAACTACGAGCAGTACTTC. This codes for CASSLELNYEQYF.

The CDR3 protein is CASRLAGGTDTQYF. Here the CDR3 DNA reads TGTGCCAGCCGGCTAGCGGGAGGCACAGATACGCAGTATTTT. This chain uses TRBV7-9 with TRBJ2-3, with 10 bases identical to TRBD2. CDR1 and CDR2 from the germline V gene are SEHNR and FQNEAQ (reference sequence). After removal of 8 bases from V and 1 base from J, the junction contained 3 bases not matched to a gene. There are 14 residues in the CDR3.